The 29 T cell receptor beta chains presented below share a single source sample, sequenced in a study of T cell repertoires in cytomegalovirus infection (dated by TCRdb to between 2019 and 2020). The sample's treatment or condition label, in plain terms: in vitro stimulation with specific CMV peptide epitopes to enrich CMV-specific T cells. Instrument used: Illumina HiSeq 1500. TCRdb reprocessing: public reads trimmed at Q25 with fastp, clones called with MiXCR, in-frame beta chains kept. Each entry is one CDR3 protein sequence, shown with its most common DNA and genes. The sample table records roughly 700,000 distinct CDR3 sequences; roughly 36% of these occur just once. The ten largest clones take up about 20% of the sample. No antigens are known for them. The input for sequencing was cultured PBMCs, taken from culture after CMV antigen stimulation. The receptor set was obtained from a human donor in good health (CMV status not recorded). Some clones in this sample may be carry-over from other donors' samples.

This clonotype was found many times. J is TRBJ1-6 and V is TRBV7-8; D ambiguous. Deletions cut 5 bases from V and 10 bases from J, with 18 bases between. CDR3 length: 15 amino acids. CDR1 is SGHVS, CDR2 FQNEAQ, per germline. The CDR3 spells CASSPARGHQSPLHF. The DNA for the CDR3 is TGTGCCAGCAGCCCAGCACGAGGCCATCAATCACCCCTCCACTTT. The complete variable domain, with remaining parts taken from reference TRBV7-8 and TRBJ1-6, reads GAGVSQSPRYKVAKRGQDVALRCDPISGHVSLFWYQQALGQGPEFLTYFQNEAQLDKSGLPSDRFFAERPEGSVSTLKIQRTQQEDSAVYLCASSPARGHQSPLHFGNGTRLTVT.

This clonotype was found many times. This sequence joins TRBV7-2 and TRBJ1-1; D gene ambiguous. The CDR3 is 14 residues long. The germline V gene has CDR1 SGHTA and CDR2 FQGNSA. With 1 base removed from V and 4 bases from J, the gap between germline ends came to 10 bases. Written as DNA, the CDR3 is TGTGCCAGCAGCTTAGTAGGAGCTTCCACTGAAGCTTTCTTT. This sequence encodes CASSLVGASTEAFF.

CDR3 bases: TGTGCCAGCACCCTCGGGGGGTGGGACTATGGCTACACCTTC. Its protein product is CASTLGGWDYGYTF. This chain uses TRBV6-1 with TRBJ1-2; D possibly corresponds to TRBD1 (5 bases). Trimming removed 7 bases at V and 3 bases at J, with 15 bases between. The CDR3 is 14 amino acids. The germline gives CDR1 MNHNS, CDR2 SASEGT.

J is TRBJ2-2 and V is TRBV2, with D tentatively TRBD2 (6 bases). Trimming left V 1 base short and J 1 base short, with 16 bases between. CDR3 length: 18 residues. In germline, CDR1 is SNHLY, CDR2 FYNNEI. The CDR3 DNA reads as TGTGCCAGCAGTGAAGGATCCCCACTAGCAATGAACACCGGGGAGCTGTTTTTT. Encoded protein: CASSEGSPLAMNTGELFF.

This chain connects TRBV6-6 to TRBJ1-5, with TRBD1 as a possible D gene (5 bases). CDR3 length: 15 amino acids. V was clipped by 2 bases and J by 0 bases, with 8 bases between them. Per germline, CDR1 MNHNY and CDR2 SVGAGI (reference sequence). CDR3 sequence (DNA): TGTGCCAGCAGTTACGAGGGGAATAGCAATCAGCCCCAGCATTTT. This encodes CASSYEGNSNQPQHF.

DNA of the CDR3: TGTGCCAGCAGTATGGGACAGGGGTGGAATCAGCCCCAGCATTTT. Translated, it gives CASSMGQGWNQPQHF. The V and J genes are TRBV12-3 or TRBV12-4 and TRBJ1-5; 10 nucleotides agree with TRBD1. CDR3 length: 15 residues. V was clipped by 5 bases and J by 4 bases; unmatched bases: 5.

The chain's CDR3 is CASSPPSGDADTQYF. The CDR3 coding sequence is TGTGCCAGCAGTCCCCCTTCGGGAGATGCAGATACGCAGTATTTT. The chain links TRBV27 to TRBJ2-3, with D possibly matching TRBD2 (6 bases). Per germline, CDR1 MNHEY and CDR2 SMNVEV (reference sequence). Trimming stripped 5 bases from V and 4 bases from J, with 16 bases between. The CDR3 totals 15 residues.

V usage is TRBV2 and J usage is TRBJ1-2, with a weak D call TRBD1 (5 bases). This CDR3 has 14 amino acids. The V gene lost 2 bases and the J gene lost 4 bases, with 11 bases spanning the gap. From germline, CDR1 is SNHLY and CDR2 FYNNEI. CDR3 in DNA: TGTGCCAGCAGTGAAATCAGGGTGGTCTATGGCTACACCTTC. Translation gives CASSEIRVVYGYTF.

The chain couples TRBV3-1 to TRBJ1-2, with D unclear. The CDR3 spans 12 residues. Trimming took 3 bases from V and 5 from J, leaving 7 bases between them. CDR1 and CDR2 (germline): LGHDT, YNNKEL (reference sequence). For the CDR3, the DNA is TGTGCCAGCAGCCACGTGACATATGGCTACACCTTC. It yields the protein CASSHVTYGYTF.

This clonotype was found many times. The chain combines TRBV6-1 with TRBJ1-1; TRBD1 is a possible D gene (5 bases). This CDR3 region has 13 residues. Germline CDR1 and CDR2: MNHNS and SASEGT. Trimming left V 5 bases short and J 8 bases short, with 15 bases between. In DNA, the CDR3 is TGTGCCAGCAGTTATTACGGGGCCACAGAAGCTTTCTTT. It translates to CASSYYGATEAFF.

The CDR3 bases are TGCAGTGCTGTAGGACTAGCGGGCACCCAAGAGACCCAGTACTTC. Protein product: CSAVGLAGTQETQYF. V and J are TRBV20-1 and TRBJ2-5; 11 positions match TRBD2. Germline CDR1 reads DFQATT; CDR2 reads SNEGSKA (reference sequence). Trimming at V came to 5 bases and at J to 1 base, leaving 6 bases not matched to a gene. The CDR3 runs to 15 residues.

Only a few counts were recorded for this clonotype. V is TRBV5-4 and J is TRBJ2-1, with 7 bases matching TRBD2. This CDR3 comprises 15 residues. Germline lookup yields CDR1 SGHNT and CDR2 YYREEE (reference sequence). The V gene end was trimmed by 2 bases and the J gene end by 4 bases; junction bases not matched to a gene: 6. CDR3 protein: CASSFDSGLYNEQFF. The CDR3 bases are TGTGCCAGCAGCTTTGATAGCGGGCTGTACAATGAGCAGTTCTTC. Supplemented by reference TRBV5-4 and TRBJ2-1, the full variable domain reads ETGVTQSPTHLIKTRGQQVTLRCSSQSGHNTVSWYQQALGQGPQFIFQYYREEENGRGNFPPRFSGLQFPNYSSELNVNALELDDSALYLCASSFDSGLYNEQFFGPGTRLTVL.

The chain has TRBV5-1 and TRBJ1-1; D unclear. CDR1 is SGHRS, CDR2 YFSETQ, per germline. V shed 0 bases and J shed 3 bases, with 9 bases lying between them. The CDR3 runs to 14 residues. CDR3 sequence: CASSLASWDTEAFF. CDR3 sequence (DNA): TGCGCCAGCAGCTTGGCGTCGTGGGACACTGAAGCTTTCTTT.

This clonotype was recorded at least ten times. The chain couples TRBV7-9 to TRBJ1-1; D might be TRBD1 (6 bases). This CDR3 contains 14 residues. V was shortened by 5 bases and J by 5 bases, with 15 bases between the two germline ends. Germline CDR1 SEHNR, CDR2 FQNEAQ (reference sequence). The CDR3 DNA reads TGTGCCAGCAGCGCCGGCACAGGGTTGACTGAAGCTTTCTTT. It codes for CASSAGTGLTEAFF.

The chain is built from TRBV20-1 and TRBJ2-7, with D perhaps TRBD2 (7 bases). The length of the CDR3 is 15 residues. Germline V gives CDR1 DFQATT, CDR2 SNEGSKA (reference sequence). V lost 2 bases and J 2 bases, leaving 16 bases between the germline ends. DNA of the CDR3: TGCAGTGCTAGATCAGAAGGGGGGGCGGCCTACGAGCAGTACTTC. Protein product: CSARSEGGAAYEQYF.

This sequence joins TRBV4-2 and TRBJ2-7, with 9 bases fitting TRBD1. Germline V gene data show CDR1 as LGHNA and CDR2 as YNFKEQ. The CDR3 runs 17 residues. Unmatched junction bases numbered 12, after V lost 0 bases and J lost 6 bases. CDR3 nucleotides: TGTGCCAGCAGCCAAGATTATCGTGGACAGGGGAATATCGAGCAGTACTTC. This sequence encodes CASSQDYRGQGNIEQYF.

This clonotype was seen repeatedly, ten times or more. The chain couples TRBV7-8 to TRBJ2-1, with 8 bases identical to TRBD2. Germline CDR1 is SGHVS and CDR2 is FQNEAQ. The CDR3 extends over 19 amino acids. The V and J ends lost 6 bases and 10 bases, in that order; junction bases with no gene match: 26. The DNA for the CDR3 is TGTGCCAGCAGTAAGAGGACTAGCCCCTCCGCCATCTCACACTCCGAGCAGTTCTTC. Amino acids: CASSKRTSPSAISHSEQFF.

This clonotype was recorded a few times. The chain is built from TRBV7-2 and TRBJ1-4; D may be TRBD1 (6 bases). Germline CDR1 and CDR2: SGHTA and FQGNSA. Trimming cost V 4 bases and J 7 bases, with 13 bases left between them. The CDR3 runs to 14 residues. CDR3 protein: CASSSGGGGEKLFF. CDR3 DNA: TGTGCCAGCAGCTCGGGGGGCGGGGGTGAAAAACTGTTTTTT. The complete variable domain, with remaining parts taken from reference TRBV7-2 and TRBJ1-4, reads GAGVSQSPSNKVTEKGKDVELRCDPISGHTALYWYRQSLGQGLEFLIYFQGNSAPDKSGLPSDRFSAERTGGSVSTLTIQRTQQEDSAVYLCASSSGGGGEKLFFGSGTQLSVL.

This clonotype was picked up a small number of times. The chain recombines TRBV7-2 with TRBJ2-2, with D tentatively TRBD2 (5 bases). Germline V gene data show CDR1 as SGHTA and CDR2 as FQGNSA. The V and J ends lost 2 bases and 13 bases respectively, with 8 bases between them. There are 11 residues in the CDR3. CDR3 bases: TGTGCCAGCAGCTTACACCGGGGGCTGTTTTTT. This translates into CASSLHRGLFF.

Ten or more counts support this clonotype. This chain joins TRBV6-1 and TRBJ2-7, with TRBD1 as a possible D gene (6 bases). The CDR3 spans 15 residues. Trimming removed 5 bases from V and 2 bases from J, with 16 bases in between. Germline assignment: CDR1 MNHNS and CDR2 SASEGT. CDR3 sequence reads: CASSPSGTTAYEQYF. In DNA form, the CDR3 reads TGTGCCAGCAGTCCTTCCGGGACAACTGCCTACGAGCAGTACTTC.

This clonotype was observed once. This chain links TRBV29-1 with TRBJ2-1; 7 bases are a match to TRBD2. The V segment lost 3 bases and the J segment 3 bases; nucleotides outside the gene matches: 2. This CDR3 has 13 residues. The germline V gene has CDR1 SQVTM and CDR2 ANQGSEA. CDR3 region: CSVERGNYNEQFF. CDR3 nucleotides: TGCAGCGTTGAGCGGGGGAACTACAATGAGCAGTTCTTC.

This clonotype showed up just a few times. CDR3 region: CASSGLAGGPLDEQFF. The DNA of the CDR3 is TGTGCCAGCAGTGGTCTAGCGGGAGGGCCTCTCGATGAGCAGTTCTTC. This chain joins TRBV6-1 and TRBJ2-1, with 12 bases matching TRBD2. There are 16 residues in the CDR3. The V gene end was trimmed by 4 bases and the J gene end by 8 bases; junction bases not matched to a gene: 9. Looked up from germline, CDR1 is MNHNS and CDR2 is SASEGT.

The chain recombines TRBV28 with TRBJ2-3, with 9 bases identical to TRBD1. V trimming: 6 bases; J trimming: 0 bases; junction bases outside the gene matches: 7. The germline V gene encodes CDR1 MDHEN and CDR2 SYDVKM. CDR3 length equals 16 residues. This CDR3 is CASSSPGQGSTDTQYF. For the CDR3, the DNA is TGTGCCAGCAGCTCTCCGGGACAGGGAAGCACAGATACGCAGTATTTT.

This clonotype turned up a few times. The chain carries TRBV10-2 and TRBJ1-1, with 8 bases identical to TRBD1. V lost 9 bases and J lost 1; bases outside the gene matches: 10. CDR1 and CDR2 (germline): WSHSY, SAAADI. There are 15 residues in the CDR3. CDR3 region: CASLETGAKNTEAFF. The CDR3 coding sequence is TGCGCCAGTCTCGAGACAGGGGCAAAGAACACTGAAGCTTTCTTT.

CDR3 in amino acids: CATSRDSEYQETQYF. The CDR3, as DNA: TGTGCCACCAGCAGAGATTCAGAGTACCAAGAGACCCAGTACTTC. This sequence joins TRBV15 and TRBJ2-5; D is unresolved. Trimming pared 0 bases from V and 0 bases from J, leaving 8 bases between. Germline lookup yields CDR1 LNHNV and CDR2 YYDKDF (reference sequence). CDR3 length: 15 amino acids.

This clonotype was seen a handful of times. J is TRBJ2-4 and V is TRBV6-6; a possible D gene is TRBD1 (5 bases). CDR1 and CDR2 (germline): MNHNY, SVGAGI (reference sequence). Trimming left V 6 bases short and J 8 bases short, with 8 bases between. The CDR3 is 11 amino acids. CDR3 nucleotides: TGTGCCAGCAGGTCAGGGTACATTCAGTACTTC. Amino acid sequence: CASRSGYIQYF.

The rearrangement uses TRBV7-2 and TRBJ2-3, with a possible D match to TRBD2 (7 bases). V was shortened by 2 bases and J by 5 bases, with 17 bases between the two germline ends. Germline CDR1 reads SGHTA; CDR2 reads FQGNSA. The CDR3 consists of 16 residues. CDR3 nucleotide sequence: TGTGCCAGCAGCTTAAGTAGGGGGGGCCACCGAGATACGCAGTATTTT. Its translation is CASSLSRGGHRDTQYF.

The sample holds a few counts of this clonotype. The V gene is TRBV7-8, the J gene TRBJ2-1; D may be TRBD2 (6 bases). Germline V gene sequence: CDR1 SGHVS, CDR2 FQNEAQ. The V end lost 1 base, the J end lost 5 bases, and 12 bases lay between the germline ends. This CDR3 has 15 residues. Here the CDR3 reads CASSLVAGLNNEQFF. In nucleotides, the CDR3 is TGTGCCAGCAGCTTAGTTGCGGGACTCAACAATGAGCAGTTCTTC.

This chain links TRBV2 with TRBJ2-2; D is possibly TRBD1 or TRBD2 (6 bases each). The CDR3 covers 13 residues. Trimming removed 7 bases from V and 7 bases from J, with 13 bases in between. Looked up from germline, CDR1 is SNHLY and CDR2 is FYNNEI. For the CDR3, the DNA is TGTGCCAGCACAAGGGGGGCGGACGGGGAGCTGTTTTTT. The encoded protein is CASTRGADGELFF. Using reference TRBV2 and TRBJ2-2 for the parts outside the CDR3, the full variable domain is EPEVTQTPSHQVTQMGQEVILRCVPISNHLYFYWYRQILGQKVEFLVSFYNNEISEKSEIFDDQFSVERPDGSNFTLKIRSTKLEDSAMYFCASTRGADGELFFGEGSRLTVL.